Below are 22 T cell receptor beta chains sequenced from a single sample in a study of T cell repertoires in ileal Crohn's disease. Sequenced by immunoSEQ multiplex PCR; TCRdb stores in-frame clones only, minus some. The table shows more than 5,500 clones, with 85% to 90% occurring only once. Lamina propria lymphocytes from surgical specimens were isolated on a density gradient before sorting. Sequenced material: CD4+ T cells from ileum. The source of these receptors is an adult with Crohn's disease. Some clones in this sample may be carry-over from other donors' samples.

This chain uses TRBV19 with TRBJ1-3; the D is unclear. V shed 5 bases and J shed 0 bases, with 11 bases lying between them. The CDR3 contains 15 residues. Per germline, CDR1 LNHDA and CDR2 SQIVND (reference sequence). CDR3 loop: CASSWEDASGNTIYF. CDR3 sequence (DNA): TGTGCCAGTAGTTGGGAGGACGCCTCTGGAAACACCATATATTTT.

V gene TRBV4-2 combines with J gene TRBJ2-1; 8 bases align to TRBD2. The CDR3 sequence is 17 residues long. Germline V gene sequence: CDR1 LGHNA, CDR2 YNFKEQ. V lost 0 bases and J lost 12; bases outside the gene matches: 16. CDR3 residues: CASSQDMGAGGSAGQFF. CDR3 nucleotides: TGTGCCAGCAGCCAAGATATGGGGGCGGGAGGCAGCGCCGGGCAGTTCTTC.

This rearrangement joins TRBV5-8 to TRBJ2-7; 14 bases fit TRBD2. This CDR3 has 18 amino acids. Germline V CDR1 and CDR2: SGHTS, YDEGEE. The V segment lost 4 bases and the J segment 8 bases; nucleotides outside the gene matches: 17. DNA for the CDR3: TGTGCCAGCAGCCAGACCGGGACTAGCGGGAGATTCCAGGTGAAGCAGTACTTC. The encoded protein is CASSQTGTSGRFQVKQYF.

CDR3 region: CASSRGQGGTDTQYF. CDR3 in DNA: TGTGCCAGCAGCCGCGGACAGGGTGGGACAGATACGCAGTATTTT. The chain carries TRBV4-2 and TRBJ2-3, with 8 bases identical to TRBD1. The CDR3 contains 15 residues. V was clipped by 4 bases and J by 3 bases; unmatched bases: 6. Germline V gene data show CDR1 as LGHNA and CDR2 as YNFKEQ.

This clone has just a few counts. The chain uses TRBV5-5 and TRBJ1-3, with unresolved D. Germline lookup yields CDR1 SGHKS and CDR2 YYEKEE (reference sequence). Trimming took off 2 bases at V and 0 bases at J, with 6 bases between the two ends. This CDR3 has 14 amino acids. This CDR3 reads CASSLGVSGNTIYF. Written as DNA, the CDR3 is TGTGCCAGCAGCTTAGGAGTCTCTGGAAACACCATATATTTT.

In nucleotides, the CDR3 is TGTGCCAGCAGCTTACAGGGGGCCCACTACAATGAGCAGTTCTTC. It specifies CASSLQGAHYNEQFF. The genes are TRBV7-9 and TRBJ2-1; 8 nucleotides align to TRBD1. Per the germline V gene, CDR1 is SEHNR and CDR2 is FQNEAQ (reference sequence). V dropped 2 bases and J dropped 3; count of bases not matched to a gene: 3. The CDR3 is 15 residues long. Full variable domain (outside the CDR3, taken from reference TRBV7-9 and TRBJ2-1): DTGVSQNPRHKITKRGQNVTFRCDPISEHNRLYWYRQTLGQGPEFLTYFQNEAQLEKSRLLSDRFSAERPKGSFSTLEIQRTEQGDSAMYLCASSLQGAHYNEQFFGPGTRLTVL.

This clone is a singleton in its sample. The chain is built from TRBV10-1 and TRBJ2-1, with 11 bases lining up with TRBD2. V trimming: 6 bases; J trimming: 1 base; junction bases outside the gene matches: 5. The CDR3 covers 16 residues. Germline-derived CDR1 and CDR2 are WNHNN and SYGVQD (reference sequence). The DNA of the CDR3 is TGCGCCAGCAGGGGACTAGCGGTAGGATCCTACAATGAGCAGTTCTTC. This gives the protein CASRGLAVGSYNEQFF.

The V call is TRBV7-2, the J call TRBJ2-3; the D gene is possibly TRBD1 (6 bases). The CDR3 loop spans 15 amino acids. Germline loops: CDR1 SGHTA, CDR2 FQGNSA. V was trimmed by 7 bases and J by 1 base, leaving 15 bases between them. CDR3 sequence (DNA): TGTGCCAGCAACCTCCGCTGGGGGCGCACAGATACGCAGTATTTT. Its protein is CASNLRWGRTDTQYF.

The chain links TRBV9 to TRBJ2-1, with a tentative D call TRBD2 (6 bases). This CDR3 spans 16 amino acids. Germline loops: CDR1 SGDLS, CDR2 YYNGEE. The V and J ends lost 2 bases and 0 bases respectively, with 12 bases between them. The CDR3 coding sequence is TGTGCCAGCAGCGTCGGTTATAGCGGCTCCTACAATGAGCAGTTCTTC. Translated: CASSVGYSGSYNEQFF.

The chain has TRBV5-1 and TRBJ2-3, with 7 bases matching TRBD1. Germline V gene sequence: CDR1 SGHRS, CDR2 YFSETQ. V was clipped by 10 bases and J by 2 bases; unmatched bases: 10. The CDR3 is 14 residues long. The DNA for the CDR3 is TGCGCCTCCAGAAGGGACAGCCCCACAGATACGCAGTATTTT. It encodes CASRRDSPTDTQYF.

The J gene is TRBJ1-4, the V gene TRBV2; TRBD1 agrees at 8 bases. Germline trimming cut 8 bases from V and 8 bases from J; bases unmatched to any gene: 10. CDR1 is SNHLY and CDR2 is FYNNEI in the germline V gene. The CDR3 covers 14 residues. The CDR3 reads CASCRGLVGEKLFF. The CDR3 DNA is TGTGCCAGCTGCAGGGGGCTGGTAGGGGAAAAACTGTTTTTT.

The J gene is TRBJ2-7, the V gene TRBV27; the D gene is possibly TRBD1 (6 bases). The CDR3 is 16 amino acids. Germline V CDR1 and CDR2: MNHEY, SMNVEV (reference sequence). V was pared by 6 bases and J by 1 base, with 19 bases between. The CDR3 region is CASRRWGPGASYEQYF. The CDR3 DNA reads TGTGCCAGCAGACGCTGGGGGCCCGGGGCATCCTACGAGCAGTACTTC.

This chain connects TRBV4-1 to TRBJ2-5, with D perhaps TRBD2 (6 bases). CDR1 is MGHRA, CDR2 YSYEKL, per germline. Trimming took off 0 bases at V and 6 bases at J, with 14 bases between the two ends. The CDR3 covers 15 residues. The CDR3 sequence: CASSQDISAGKTQYF. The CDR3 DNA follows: TGCGCCAGCAGCCAAGACATATCGGCGGGAAAGACCCAGTACTTC.

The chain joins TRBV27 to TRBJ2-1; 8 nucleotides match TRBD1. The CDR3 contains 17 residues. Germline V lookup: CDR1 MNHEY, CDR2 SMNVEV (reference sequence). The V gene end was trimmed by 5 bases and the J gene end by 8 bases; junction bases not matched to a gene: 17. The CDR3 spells CASSKGAGQGYRDEQFF. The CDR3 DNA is TGTGCCAGCAGTAAGGGAGCCGGACAGGGTTATAGGGATGAGCAGTTCTTC.

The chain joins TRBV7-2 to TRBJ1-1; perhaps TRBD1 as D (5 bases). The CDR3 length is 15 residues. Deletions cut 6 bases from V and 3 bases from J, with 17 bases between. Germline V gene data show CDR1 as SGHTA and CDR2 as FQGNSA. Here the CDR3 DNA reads TGTGCCAGCAGTCCAAAGATGGGGGGTTACACTGAAGCTTTCTTT. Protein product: CASSPKMGGYTEAFF.

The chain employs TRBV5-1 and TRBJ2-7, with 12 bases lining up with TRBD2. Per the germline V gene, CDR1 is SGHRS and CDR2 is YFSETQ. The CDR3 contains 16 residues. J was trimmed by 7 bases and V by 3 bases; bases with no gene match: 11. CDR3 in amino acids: CASSSKTSGSGGEQYF. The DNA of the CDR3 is TGCGCCAGCAGCTCGAAGACTAGCGGGAGTGGGGGGGAGCAGTACTTC.

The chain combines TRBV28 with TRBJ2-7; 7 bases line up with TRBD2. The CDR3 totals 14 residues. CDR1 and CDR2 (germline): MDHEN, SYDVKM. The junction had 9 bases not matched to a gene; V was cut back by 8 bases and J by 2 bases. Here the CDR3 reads CASRGEPLTYEQYF. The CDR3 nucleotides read TGTGCCAGCCGGGGGGAGCCACTGACCTACGAGCAGTACTTC.

The CDR3 DNA reads TGTGCCAGCAGCTTAGCTCTAGCGGGAGGTAGCAACGAGCAGTACTTC. This translates into CASSLALAGGSNEQYF. The chain has TRBV7-2 and TRBJ2-7, with 11 nucleotides matching TRBD2. CDR1 SGHTA and CDR2 FQGNSA come from the germline V gene. V lost 0 bases, J lost 5 bases, and 6 bases stayed unmatched. The CDR3 totals 16 residues.

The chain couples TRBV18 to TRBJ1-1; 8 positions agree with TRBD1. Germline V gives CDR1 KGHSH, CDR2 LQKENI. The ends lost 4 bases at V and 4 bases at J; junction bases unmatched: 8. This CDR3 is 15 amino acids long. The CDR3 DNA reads TGTGCCAGCTCACGAAAAGATACAGGGGGCACTGAAGCTTTCTTT. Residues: CASSRKDTGGTEAFF.

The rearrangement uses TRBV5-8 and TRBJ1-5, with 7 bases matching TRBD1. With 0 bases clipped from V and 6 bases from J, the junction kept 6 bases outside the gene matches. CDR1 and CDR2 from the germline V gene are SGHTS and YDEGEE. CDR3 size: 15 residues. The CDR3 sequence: CASSLGTGWGQPQHF. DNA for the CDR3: TGTGCCAGCAGCTTGGGGACAGGTTGGGGTCAGCCCCAGCATTTT.

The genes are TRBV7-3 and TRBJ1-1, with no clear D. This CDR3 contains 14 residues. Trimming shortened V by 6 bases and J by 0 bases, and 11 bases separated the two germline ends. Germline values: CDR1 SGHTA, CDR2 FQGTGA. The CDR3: CASSSGALNTEAFF. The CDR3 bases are TGTGCCAGCAGTTCTGGAGCGCTGAACACTGAAGCTTTCTTT. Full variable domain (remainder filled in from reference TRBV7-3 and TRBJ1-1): GAGVSQTPSNKVTEKGKYVELRCDPISGHTALYWYRQSLGQGPEFLIYFQGTGAADDSGLPNDRFFAVRPEGSVSTLKIQRTERGDSAVYLCASSSGALNTEAFFGQGTRLTVV.

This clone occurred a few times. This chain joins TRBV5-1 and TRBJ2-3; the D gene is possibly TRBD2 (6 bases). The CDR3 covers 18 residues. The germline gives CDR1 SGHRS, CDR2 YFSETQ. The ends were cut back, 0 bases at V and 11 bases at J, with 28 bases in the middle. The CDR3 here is CASSLEARPGLAPLVQYF. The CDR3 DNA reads TGCGCCAGCAGCTTGGAAGCGCGGCCCGGGCTAGCGCCCCTGGTGCAGTATTTT.